Each of the 7 T cell receptor beta chains below was sequenced from the same sample in a study of T-cell memory formation after mild COVID-19. TCRdb processed the 5' RACE reads anew with MiXCR; each CDR3 protein has one entry. This sample has 350,000 to 500,000 distinct CDR3 sequences, with about a sixth found just once. Sample: PBMCs or a T cell subset sorted from them (not recorded which). These receptors all stem from a man between 18 and 29 years old who had mild COVID-19 (a few samples of this study predate the infection). Cell type and time point are not known.

The V call is TRBV6-2 or TRBV6-3, the J call TRBJ1-6, with D hard to call. V dropped 6 bases and J dropped 11 bases, with 17 bases sitting between them. The CDR3 has 14 residues. The germline V gene has CDR1 MNHEY and CDR2 SVGEGT. CDR3 in amino acids: CASRRGSISPPLHF. CDR3 in DNA: TGTGCCAGCAGACGCGGCTCCATCTCCCCACCCCTCCACTTT.

This clonotype was seen a few times. J is TRBJ1-2 and V is TRBV10-3; no clear D gene. The CDR3 spans 13 residues. Germline V gene data show CDR1 as ENHRY and CDR2 as SYGVKD. The germline V and J ends were trimmed by 10 bases and 0 bases, with 12 bases remaining between them. The CDR3 coding sequence is TGTGCCACCGCCGGGAGACCTAACTATGGCTACACCTTC. Residues: CATAGRPNYGYTF.

The chain couples TRBV5-1 to TRBJ2-5; D is unclear. The V end lost 0 bases, the J end lost 5 bases, and 17 bases lay between the germline ends. Germline-derived CDR1 and CDR2 are SGHRS and YFSETQ. The CDR3 length is 16 residues. The CDR3 bases are TGCGCCAGCAGCTTGGCCGTGGCCGATCTAGGGGAGACCCAGTACTTC. It encodes CASSLAVADLGETQYF.

V usage is TRBV5-4 and J usage is TRBJ2-3, with a possible D match to TRBD1 (5 bases). The CDR3 runs to 19 residues. The germline V gene has CDR1 SGHNT and CDR2 YYREEE (reference sequence). Deletions cut 0 bases from V and 2 bases from J, with 22 bases between. In nucleotides, the CDR3 is TGTGCCAGCAGCTTGGGTACAGGCCTGACATCTAGATCCACAGATACGCAGTATTTT. Its translation is CASSLGTGLTSRSTDTQYF. Supplemented by reference TRBV5-4 and TRBJ2-3, the full variable domain reads ETGVTQSPTHLIKTRGQQVTLRCSSQSGHNTVSWYQQALGQGPQFIFQYYREEENGRGNFPPRFSGLQFPNYSSELNVNALELDDSALYLCASSLGTGLTSRSTDTQYFGPGTRLTVL.

The rearrangement uses TRBV5-4 and TRBJ2-3, with D perhaps matching TRBD2 (5 bases). The germline CDR1 and CDR2 sequences are SGHNT and YYREEE (reference sequence). V lost 4 bases, J lost 2 bases, and 17 bases lay in between. The CDR3 has 16 residues. The CDR3 nucleotides read TGTGCCAGCAGCGCCTTCGTCGGGGAGACCACAGATACGCAGTATTTT. Its translation is CASSAFVGETTDTQYF.

This clonotype appeared a few times. The chain joins TRBV5-5 to TRBJ2-2, with TRBD1 matching 7 bases. J was trimmed by 4 bases and V by 3 bases; bases with no gene match: 9. In germline, CDR1 is SGHKS, CDR2 YYEKEE (reference sequence). The CDR3 is 16 amino acids. CDR3 DNA: TGTGCCAGCAGCTCGCCTGAGTCAGGGGGCACCGGGGAGCTGTTTTTT. The encoded protein is CASSSPESGGTGELFF.

The chain couples TRBV5-1 to TRBJ2-7; D not certain. Germline CDR1 is SGHRS and CDR2 is YFSETQ. V was clipped by 7 bases and J by 4 bases, with 21 bases between them. This CDR3 is built from 15 residues. Written as DNA, the CDR3 is TGCGCCAGCCGAATCGCCGGCGAAGTAAGTTACGAGCAGTACTTC. Its protein product is CASRIAGEVSYEQYF.